This T cell receptor beta chain came from a study of T cell responses to AZD1222 COVID-19 vaccine. The CDR3 totals 16 residues. Per germline, CDR1 LGHNA and CDR2 YNFKEQ. V dropped 0 bases and J dropped 6; count of bases not matched to a gene: 8. Method: immunoSEQ multiplex PCR; TCRdb's copy keeps in-frame clones and lacks some. The sample lists roughly 140,000 clones; about 91% were seen once. The chain has TRBV4-2 and TRBJ2-1; 7 nucleotides match TRBD1. The sequences come from peripheral blood, collected on day 0 of AZD1222 vaccination. The sequence was obtained from an adult in good health. The CDR3 DNA follows: TGTGCCAGCAGCCAAGATAGGGCAGGGGGTATCAATGAGCAGTTCTTC. This encodes CASSQDRAGGINEQFF.